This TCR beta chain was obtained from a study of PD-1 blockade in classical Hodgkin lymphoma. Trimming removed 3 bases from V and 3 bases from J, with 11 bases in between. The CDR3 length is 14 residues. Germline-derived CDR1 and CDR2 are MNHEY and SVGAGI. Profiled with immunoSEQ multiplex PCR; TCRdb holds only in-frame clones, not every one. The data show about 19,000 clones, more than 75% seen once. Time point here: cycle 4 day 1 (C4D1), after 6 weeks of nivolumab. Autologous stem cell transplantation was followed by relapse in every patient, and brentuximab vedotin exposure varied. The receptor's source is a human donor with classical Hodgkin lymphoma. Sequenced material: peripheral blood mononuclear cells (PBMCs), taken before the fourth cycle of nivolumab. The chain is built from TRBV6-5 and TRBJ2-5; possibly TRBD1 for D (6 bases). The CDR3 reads CASSYRNREETQYF. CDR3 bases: TGTGCCAGCAGTTATAGAAACAGGGAAGAGACCCAGTACTTC.